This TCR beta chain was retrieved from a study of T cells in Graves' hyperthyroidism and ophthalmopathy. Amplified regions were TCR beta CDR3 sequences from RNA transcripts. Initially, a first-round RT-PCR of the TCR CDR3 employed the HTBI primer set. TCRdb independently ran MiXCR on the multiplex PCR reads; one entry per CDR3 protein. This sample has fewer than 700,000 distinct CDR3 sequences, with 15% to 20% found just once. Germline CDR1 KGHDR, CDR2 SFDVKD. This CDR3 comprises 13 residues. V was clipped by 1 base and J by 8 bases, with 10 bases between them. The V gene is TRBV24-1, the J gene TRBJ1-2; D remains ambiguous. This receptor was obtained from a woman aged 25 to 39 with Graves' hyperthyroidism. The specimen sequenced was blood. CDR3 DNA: TGTGCCACCAGTGATTTCTTGGGATACGGCTACACCTTC. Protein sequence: CATSDFLGYGYTF.